A single sample is the source of the 9 T cell receptor beta chains below, sequenced in a study of blood T cell repertoires in COVID-19. Measured with immunoSEQ multiplex PCR; TCRdb has only the in-frame clones, and not every one. This repertoire shows approximately 68,000 clones, about nine tenths found once; its top ten account for 9.5% to 13%. The sample taken for sequencing was peripheral blood. The origin of the receptors is a man aged 65-85 years with active or convalescent COVID-19.

The chain couples TRBV24-1 to TRBJ2-2; TRBD1 is a possible D gene (7 bases). Trimming shortened V by 12 bases and J by 1 base, and 14 bases separated the two germline ends. CDR1 and CDR2 (germline): KGHDR, SFDVKD. The CDR3 extends over 14 amino acids. The CDR3 sequence: CAAGGQRNTGELFF. CDR3 sequence (DNA): TGTGCCGCCGGGGGACAGCGGAACACCGGGGAGCTGTTTTTT.

The chain recombines TRBV28 with TRBJ1-2; D is unclear. Trimming removed 3 bases at V and 0 bases at J, with 5 bases between. This CDR3 has 13 amino acids. Germline assignment: CDR1 MDHEN and CDR2 SYDVKM. CDR3 nucleotide sequence: TGTGCCAGCAGTTTCGGGACTAACTATGGCTACACCTTC. As protein: CASSFGTNYGYTF.

The chain recombines TRBV30 with TRBJ2-3; the match to TRBD2 covers 10 bases. The CDR3 is 14 residues long. Germline CDR1 reads GTSNPN; CDR2 reads SVGIG (reference sequence). The V gene end was trimmed by 6 bases and the J gene end by 5 bases; junction bases not matched to a gene: 8. Here the CDR3 reads CACTPPSGGDTQYF. The CDR3 bases are TGTGCCTGCACCCCCCCTAGCGGGGGAGATACGCAGTATTTT.

In this sample, this clone turned up once. The gene calls are TRBV5-1 and TRBJ2-5, with TRBD1 identical over 7 bases. Germline trimming cut 4 bases from V and 2 bases from J; bases unmatched to any gene: 5. Germline CDR1 SGHRS, CDR2 YFSETQ. This CDR3 is 14 amino acids long. For the CDR3, the DNA is TGCGCCAGCAGCAGGGACAGTCTACAAGAGACCCAGTACTTC. Translated, it gives CASSRDSLQETQYF. Supplemented by reference TRBV5-1 and TRBJ2-5, the full variable domain reads KAGVTQTPRYLIKTRGQQVTLSCSPISGHRSVSWYQQTPGQGLQFLFEYFSETQRNKGNFPGRFSGRQFSNSRSEMNVSTLELGDSALYLCASSRDSLQETQYFGPGTRLLVL.

The rearrangement links TRBV9 to TRBJ2-1; TRBD2 agrees at 10 bases. The junction had 14 bases not matched to a gene; V was cut back by 7 bases and J by 4 bases. CDR3 length: 17 residues. Germline CDR1 SGDLS, CDR2 YYNGEE. CDR3 in DNA: TGTGCCAGCCCGCCTCCGTGGGGACTAGCGCGATACAATGAGCAGTTCTTC. This gives the protein CASPPPWGLARYNEQFF.

This chain links TRBV28 with TRBJ2-7; D is unclear. Trimming took off 5 bases at V and 2 bases at J, with 7 bases between the two ends. The CDR3 has 12 residues. The germline V gene has CDR1 MDHEN and CDR2 SYDVKM. The CDR3 DNA sequence: TGTGCCAGCAGTGGGCAAGCCTACGAGCAGTACTTC. Residues: CASSGQAYEQYF.

This clone occurred once. The CDR3 sequence: CASAGAADTQYF. The CDR3 bases are TGCGCCAGCGCGGGAGCGGCAGATACGCAGTATTTT. V gene TRBV5-1 combines with J gene TRBJ2-3, with 7 bases aligning to TRBD2. With V trimmed by 7 bases and J by 4 bases, 3 bases remained unmatched. CDR1 SGHRS and CDR2 YFSETQ come from the germline V gene. The CDR3 is 12 residues long.

This clone has just a few counts. V gene TRBV4-2 combines with J gene TRBJ2-1; 14 bases map to TRBD2. This CDR3 contains 15 residues. V lost 5 bases and J lost 9; bases outside the gene matches: 6. Germline V gives CDR1 LGHNA, CDR2 YNFKEQ. The CDR3 protein is CASSAGTSGRPEQFF. The CDR3, as DNA: TGTGCCAGCAGCGCGGGGACTAGCGGGAGACCTGAGCAGTTCTTC.

V gene TRBV7-9 combines with J gene TRBJ1-6; D unresolved. This CDR3 spans 15 amino acids. V lost 1 base to trimming and J lost 8 bases, with 12 bases between them. CDR1 SEHNR and CDR2 FQNEAQ come from the germline V gene (reference sequence). CDR3 loop: CASSLGSSVDSPLHF. In DNA, the CDR3 is TGTGCCAGCAGCTTAGGATCCTCAGTCGATTCACCCCTCCACTTT.